This is a list of T cell receptor beta chains from one sample in a study of cytomegalovirus exposure and HLA in healthy donors. Sequencing used immunoSEQ multiplex PCR; TCRdb keeps in-frame clones, though not all of them. Among roughly 120,000 clones listed, 80% were seen once. Sequencing used PBMCs. These TCRs come from a man younger than 45 in good health and CMV-seronegative. The CDR3 runs from the conserved cysteine through the conserved F or W. A D gene is named only where the DNA matches it firmly. Not all rows give a size; the values are once, few, many and, for expanded clones, a class.

size | D | J | V | DNA | CDR3
NA | NA | TRBJ1-1 | TRBV4-1 | TGCGCCAGCAGCCAAGAGGGTATGGGGAGCGGCACTGAAGCTTTCTTT | CASSQEGMGSGTEAFF
once | TRBD2 | TRBJ2-7 | TRBV7-8 | TGTGCCAGCAGCCCCCTTAGCGGGAGCCCTTCCTACGAGCAGTACTTC | CASSPLSGSPSYEQYF
NA | NA | TRBJ2-7 | TRBV28 | TGTGCCAGCAGTTTTGTGAGGTTAGTCTACGAGCAGTACTTC | CASSFVRLVYEQYF
NA | NA | TRBJ1-2 | TRBV6-5 | TGTGCCAGCAGTTCACAGGGTCCCTGGGGCTACACCTTC | CASSSQGPWGYTF
NA | NA | TRBJ2-1 | TRBV29-1 | TGCAGCGTCGAGAACAATGAGCAGTTCTTC | CSVENNEQFF
NA | NA | TRBJ1-6 | TRBV9 | TGTGCCAGCAGCGCGGAGTTAGGGGCGTCCTATTCACCCCTCCACTTT | CASSAELGASYSPLHF
NA | TRBD1 | TRBJ2-7 | TRBV7-9 | TGTTCCAGCAACGAGGGACAGCGTGAGCAGTACTTC | CSSNEGQREQYF
NA | NA | TRBJ2-3 | TRBV4-3 | TGCGCCAGCAGCCAAAGACCGGATAGCGTGTACACAGATACGCAGTATTTT | CASSQRPDSVYTDTQYF
once | TRBD2 | TRBJ2-5 | TRBV14 | TGTGCCAGCAGCCTCGGGACTAGCGGGAGTTGGAGCGAGACCCAGTACTTC | CASSLGTSGSWSETQYF
NA | TRBD2 | TRBJ2-1 | TRBV4-3 | TGCGCCAGCAGCTACGGGACTAGCGGCTACAATGAGCAGTTCTTC | CASSYGTSGYNEQFF
NA | TRBD2 | TRBJ2-2 | TRBV7-2 | TGTGCCAGCAGCTTACCTTTAGCGGGAGCCGGGGAGCTGTTTTTT | CASSLPLAGAGELFF